Described below is a single T cell receptor beta chain sequence and its context. This sample is drawn from a study of cytomegalovirus exposure and HLA in healthy donors. Trimming took 3 bases from V and 2 from J, leaving 11 bases between them. This CDR3 contains 14 residues. In germline, CDR1 is MDHEN, CDR2 SYDVKM. TCRdb's copy holds only in-frame clones and misses some; the assay was immunoSEQ multiplex PCR. This repertoire shows roughly 330,000 clones, approximately 86% found once; its top ten account for roughly 1.1%. This TCR derives from a woman younger than 45 in good health and CMV-seropositive. Material for sequencing was PBMCs. This sequence joins TRBV28 and TRBJ2-7; the D gene is possibly TRBD2 (5 bases). The CDR3 region has the DNA TGTGCCAGCAGTTTGGACTCCTCGCCCTACGAGCAGTACTTC. Its protein is CASSLDSSPYEQYF.